This T cell receptor beta chain was recovered during a study of tumor-infiltrating lymphocytes in primary liver carcinoma. The sample holds a few counts of this clonotype. CDR1 SGHVS and CDR2 FQNEAQ come from the germline V gene. The CDR3 consists of 15 residues. The ends were cut back, 1 base at V and 4 bases at J, with 13 bases in the middle. The authors made TCR beta cDNA from 450 to 600 ng total RNA with a constant-region primer. Three nested multiplex PCR rounds, a slightly modified ARM-PCR, produced the libraries for TCR beta. For 10 cycles apiece, the opening two PCR rounds ran with TRBV1-TRBV30 forward primers and a C-beta reverse primer. A single record per CDR3 protein comes from TCRdb applying MiXCR to the multiplex PCR reads. The repertoire includes 190,000 or so distinct CDR3 sequences, about 65% of them detected once, and approximately 7% sits in the top ten. Blood RNA originated from unsorted whole blood, with germline DNA additionally extracted.

The chain uses TRBV7-8 and TRBJ1-2; D remains ambiguous. Material: peripheral blood. This receptor was identified in a woman aged 60-75 years with primary liver carcinoma and hepatitis B virus infection. This chain's CDR3 is CASSLVSSLGYGYTF. The CDR3 DNA follows: TGTGCCAGCAGCTTAGTTTCCAGCTTGGGCTATGGCTACACCTTC.